The 18 T cell receptor beta chains below all came from one sample that was sequenced in a study of CD8 T cells in Susac syndrome. The RNA input was about 0.5 to 1 ug, and it was reverse transcribed with random hexamers. TCRdb reanalysed the immunoSEQ multiplex PCR reads using MiXCR and keeps one entry per CDR3 protein. The sample holds a few hundred thousand distinct CDR3 sequences, roughly 90% seen once. Sequencing input: CD8+ T cells from PBMCs. Source of these receptors: a human donor with multiple sclerosis.

The rearrangement uses TRBV30 and TRBJ2-7; D unclear. V gave up 2 bases and J gave up 3 bases, with 14 bases separating them. The CDR3 totals 14 residues. Per the germline V gene, CDR1 is GTSNPN and CDR2 is SVGIG (reference sequence). The CDR3 sequence is CAWSLDLNYYEQYF. CDR3 DNA sequence: TGTGCCTGGAGTTTGGATCTTAACTACTACGAGCAGTACTTC.

The CDR3 is CASRVAGRSSYNEQFF. The CDR3 DNA reads as TGTGCCAGCAGGGTAGCGGGACGCAGCTCCTACAATGAGCAGTTCTTC. The chain has TRBV6-2 or TRBV6-3 and TRBJ2-1; 8 bases map to TRBD2. The CDR3 has 16 amino acids. From germline, CDR1 is MNHEY and CDR2 SVGEGT. Trimming took 6 bases from V and 0 from J; bases not matched to a gene: 7.

The genes are TRBV28 and TRBJ1-3; no clear D gene. The CDR3 loop spans 19 amino acids. V lost 5 bases and J lost 0, with 23 bases in between. CDR1 is MDHEN, CDR2 SYDVKM, per germline. The CDR3 loop is CASSPFLLPDRSSGNTIYF. Here the CDR3 DNA reads TGTGCCAGCAGTCCATTCCTCCTTCCGGACCGGAGCTCTGGAAACACCATATATTTT.

This chain uses TRBV7-9 with TRBJ2-7; D is perhaps TRBD2 (7 bases). The CDR3 has 15 residues. V lost 5 bases and J 4 bases, leaving 18 bases between the germline ends. The germline V gene has CDR1 SEHNR and CDR2 FQNEAQ (reference sequence). The CDR3 sequence: CASSPRGGQVYEQYF. The DNA of the CDR3 is TGTGCCAGCAGCCCGAGGGGGGGCCAAGTATACGAGCAGTACTTC.

The chain couples TRBV6-5 to TRBJ2-3; 11 nucleotides align to TRBD2. The J segment lost 2 bases and the V segment lost 6 bases, leaving 4 bases of the junction unmatched. CDR1 MNHEY and CDR2 SVGAGI come from the germline V gene. The CDR3 runs to 15 residues. CDR3 coding DNA: TGTGCCAGCAGCCCTAGCGGGGGGTTCACAGATACGCAGTATTTT. Its protein is CASSPSGGFTDTQYF.

This chain uses TRBV19 with TRBJ2-7, with 7 bases lining up with TRBD1. CDR3 size: 17 residues. Germline CDR1 LNHDA, CDR2 SQIVND (reference sequence). The junction had 16 bases not matched to a gene; V was cut back by 6 bases and J by 2 bases. The CDR3 nucleotides read TGTGCCAGTAGCCACCCCGTCGGGACAGCTATTCCCTACGAGCAGTACTTC. Translating gives CASSHPVGTAIPYEQYF.

V is TRBV10-3 and J is TRBJ1-1; 9 nucleotides align to TRBD1. The CDR3 runs to 15 residues. Losses at the gene ends were 3 bases for V and 3 bases for J; bases not matched to a gene: 5. Per the germline V gene, CDR1 is ENHRY and CDR2 is SYGVKD. DNA of the CDR3: TGTGCCATCAGTGATACAGGGGGCTATGACACTGAAGCTTTCTTT. This translates into CAISDTGGYDTEAFF.

V usage is TRBV7-3 and J usage is TRBJ2-1, with TRBD2 identical over 9 bases. The CDR3 has 20 residues. Germline loops: CDR1 SGHTA, CDR2 FQGTGA. The V and J ends lost 1 base and 5 bases, in that order; junction bases with no gene match: 18. CDR3 nucleotide sequence: TGTGCCAGCAGCTTAAGGGGTCAGAAAGTAGCGGGAGTTCCGCACAATGAGCAGTTCTTC. It codes for CASSLRGQKVAGVPHNEQFF.

The chain recombines TRBV30 with TRBJ2-1; weak D call: TRBD2 (6 bases). Trimming shortened V by 7 bases and J by 6 bases, and 16 bases separated the two germline ends. This CDR3 is built from 13 residues. Germline CDR1 and CDR2: GTSNPN and SVGIG (reference sequence). CDR3 protein: CAYPRDSSNEQFF. The CDR3 DNA sequence: TGTGCCTACCCCAGGGACTCTTCCAATGAGCAGTTCTTC.

The rearrangement links TRBV14 to TRBJ2-5, with D unresolved. V lost 4 bases and J lost 7, with 19 bases in between. Germline values: CDR1 SGHDN, CDR2 FVKESK. This CDR3 has 15 amino acids. CDR3 sequence reads: CASSRRDGSSGTQYF. CDR3 bases: TGTGCCAGCAGCCGTCGCGACGGATCCTCGGGGACCCAGTACTTC.

The CDR3 region has the DNA TGTGCCAGCAGTTTCGCAGAGAACACTGAAGCTTTCTTT. It encodes CASSFAENTEAFF. The chain recombines TRBV28 with TRBJ1-1; D call uncertain. The CDR3 covers 13 residues. V lost 3 bases, J lost 1 base, and 6 bases lay in between. The V gene's germline CDR1 is MDHEN and CDR2 SYDVKM.

The gene calls are TRBV4-1 and TRBJ1-5, with D possibly matching TRBD1 (5 bases). The CDR3 has 15 amino acids. Per the germline V gene, CDR1 is MGHRA and CDR2 is YSYEKL. The V and J ends lost 2 bases and 3 bases respectively, with 11 bases between them. The CDR3 sequence: CASSQNRGANQPQHF. The CDR3 DNA sequence: TGCGCCAGCAGCCAAAATAGGGGCGCCAATCAGCCCCAGCATTTT.

This sequence joins TRBV5-1 and TRBJ2-3; D perhaps matches TRBD2 (7 bases). Germline assignment: CDR1 SGHRS and CDR2 YFSETQ. There are 16 residues in the CDR3. Trimming cost V 4 bases and J 2 bases, with 17 bases left between them. The CDR3 reads CASSPGAGADTDTQYF. The CDR3 DNA sequence: TGCGCCAGCAGCCCCGGGGCGGGGGCCGACACAGATACGCAGTATTTT. Based on the CDR3 plus reference TRBV5-1 and TRBJ2-3, the full variable domain is KAGVTQTPRYLIKTRGQQVTLSCSPISGHRSVSWYQQTPGQGLQFLFEYFSETQRNKGNFPGRFSGRQFSNSRSEMNVSTLELGDSALYLCASSPGAGADTDTQYFGPGTRLTVL.

The chain uses TRBV3-1 and TRBJ1-2; D unclear. Germline CDR1 is LGHDT and CDR2 is YNNKEL (reference sequence). Trimming pared 2 bases from V and 4 bases from J, leaving 20 bases between. The CDR3 runs to 17 residues. The CDR3 here is CASSQTTGGLIPYGYTF. CDR3 in DNA: TGTGCCAGCAGCCAAACCACTGGAGGACTAATCCCCTATGGCTACACCTTC.

This chain uses TRBV4-3 with TRBJ2-3, with D hard to call. Germline V gene data show CDR1 as LGHNA and CDR2 as YSLEER. The length of the CDR3 is 13 residues. V was cut by 4 bases and J by 0 bases, with 5 bases left in between. The CDR3 loop reads CASSRISTDTQYF. The CDR3 DNA reads TGCGCCAGCAGCCGAATCAGCACAGATACGCAGTATTTT.

The chain recombines TRBV28 with TRBJ2-1; 7 nucleotides align to TRBD2. With V trimmed by 6 bases and J by 3 bases, 11 bases remained unmatched. Germline CDR1 is MDHEN and CDR2 is SYDVKM. The CDR3 is made up of 16 amino acids. CDR3 amino acids: CASSLGGTVYYNEQFF. In nucleotides, the CDR3 is TGTGCCAGCAGCCTGGGGGGGACCGTTTACTACAATGAGCAGTTCTTC.

The chain uses TRBV30 and TRBJ2-5; D is unresolved. CDR1 is GTSNPN, CDR2 SVGIG, per germline (reference sequence). V was clipped by 1 base and J by 5 bases, with 14 bases between them. This CDR3 is 14 amino acids long. The CDR3 is CAWSEAFRAETQYF. The CDR3 bases are TGTGCCTGGAGTGAAGCTTTCAGAGCGGAGACCCAGTACTTC. The variable domain in full, completed from reference TRBV30 and TRBJ2-5, reads SQTIHQWPATLVQPVGSPLSLECTVEGTSNPNLYWYRQAAGRGLQLLFYSVGIGQISSEVPQNLSASRPQDRQFILSSKKLLLSDSGFYLCAWSEAFRAETQYFGPGTRLLVL.

The chain couples TRBV20-1 to TRBJ2-7; TRBD1 is a possible D gene (5 bases). The CDR3 sequence is 13 residues long. Germline CDR1 reads DFQATT; CDR2 reads SNEGSKA (reference sequence). Trimming pared 3 bases from V and 4 bases from J, leaving 13 bases between. Here the CDR3 reads CSASDSGRYEQYF. The DNA of the CDR3 is TGCAGTGCTAGCGATTCAGGGCGGTACGAGCAGTACTTC.